This T cell receptor (beta chain) was found in a study of control samples from healthy donors and cancer patients. Germline V CDR1 and CDR2: SGHDT, YYEEEE. CDR3 length equals 17 residues. V was cut by 0 bases and J by 0 bases, with 12 bases left in between. Libraries were prepared by immunoSEQ multiplex PCR; TCRdb keeps only in-frame clonotypes and omits some of them. Of roughly 200,000 clones in the sample, 85% to 95% were seen once. The chain recombines TRBV5-6 with TRBJ2-2; D uncertain. The specimen sequenced was blood. The TCR was taken from a man between 18 and 29 years old in good health. CDR3 sequence (DNA): TGTGCCAGCAGCTTGGCCCCTTCCCGTTCGAACACCGGGGAGCTGTTTTTT. Its translation: CASSLAPSRSNTGELFF.